This T cell receptor beta chain was captured in a study of blood T cell repertoires in COVID-19. Study context: Samples taken during acute and convalescent COVID-19 were collected in the United States, Italy and Spain. T cells, B-cell-depleted T cells, or PBMCs provided the cDNA or gDNA that served as material.

V shed 6 bases and J shed 8 bases, with 15 bases lying between them. The length of the CDR3 is 14 residues. Germline V gene lookup returns CDR1 SGHRS and CDR2 YFSETQ. Per the study methods: Amplified reference gene primers provided the basis for estimating nucleated cell counts. TCRdb's copy holds only in-frame clones and misses some; the assay was immunoSEQ multiplex PCR. V, J and clone size reflect that table, while D and trimming were determined from the DNA. This sample yields around 140,000 clones, of which over 80% are seen a single time; roughly 2.5% belongs to the top ten. The sample comprised peripheral blood. The chain joins TRBV5-1 to TRBJ1-6; maybe TRBD1 (5 bases). This clonotype originated in a man aged 50 or older with active COVID-19. CDR3 in amino acids: CASKRGSDYSPLHF. The CDR3 coding sequence is TGCGCCAGCAAGCGGGGCAGTGACTATTCACCCCTCCACTTT.